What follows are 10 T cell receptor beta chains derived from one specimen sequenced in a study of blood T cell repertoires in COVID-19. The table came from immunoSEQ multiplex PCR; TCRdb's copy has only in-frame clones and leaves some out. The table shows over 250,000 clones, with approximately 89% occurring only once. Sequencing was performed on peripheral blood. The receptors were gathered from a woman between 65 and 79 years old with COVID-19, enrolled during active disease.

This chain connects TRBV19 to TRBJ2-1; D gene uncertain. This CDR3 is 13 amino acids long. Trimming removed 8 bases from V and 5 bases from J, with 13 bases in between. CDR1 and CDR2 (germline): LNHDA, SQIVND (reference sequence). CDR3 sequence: CASEGGGNNEQFF. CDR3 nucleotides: TGTGCCAGTGAAGGCGGCGGTAACAATGAGCAGTTCTTC.

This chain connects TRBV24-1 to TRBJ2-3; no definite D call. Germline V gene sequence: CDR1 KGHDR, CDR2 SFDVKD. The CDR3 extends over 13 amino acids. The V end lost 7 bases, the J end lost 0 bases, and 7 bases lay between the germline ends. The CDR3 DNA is TGTGCCACCAGGGGCTCTAGCACAGATACGCAGTATTTT. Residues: CATRGSSTDTQYF.

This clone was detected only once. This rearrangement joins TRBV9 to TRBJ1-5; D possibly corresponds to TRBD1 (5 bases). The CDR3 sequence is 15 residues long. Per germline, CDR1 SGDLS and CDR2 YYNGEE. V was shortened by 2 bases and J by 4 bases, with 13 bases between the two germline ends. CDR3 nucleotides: TGTGCCAGCAGCGTTTCTTCGGGGGTAAATCAGCCCCAGCATTTT. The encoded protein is CASSVSSGVNQPQHF.

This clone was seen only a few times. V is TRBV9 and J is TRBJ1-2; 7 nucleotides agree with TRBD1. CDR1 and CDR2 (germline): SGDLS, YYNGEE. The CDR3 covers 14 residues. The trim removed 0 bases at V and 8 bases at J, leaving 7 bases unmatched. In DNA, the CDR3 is TGTGCCAGCAGCGTAGATGTCAGGGGGTTGGGCTACACCTTC. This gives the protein CASSVDVRGLGYTF.

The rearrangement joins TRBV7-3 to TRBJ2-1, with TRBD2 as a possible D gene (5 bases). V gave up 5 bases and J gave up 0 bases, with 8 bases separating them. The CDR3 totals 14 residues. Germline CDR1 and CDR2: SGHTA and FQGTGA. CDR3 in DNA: TGTGCCAGCAGCCAGGACTCCTCCTACAATGAGCAGTTCTTC. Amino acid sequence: CASSQDSSYNEQFF.

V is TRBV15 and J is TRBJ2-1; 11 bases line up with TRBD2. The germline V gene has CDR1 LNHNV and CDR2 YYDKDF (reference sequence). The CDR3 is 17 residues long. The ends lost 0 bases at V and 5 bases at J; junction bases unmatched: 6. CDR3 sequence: CATSRDSGTSGNNEQFF. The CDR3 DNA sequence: TGTGCCACCAGCAGAGACTCCGGGACTAGCGGTAACAATGAGCAGTTCTTC. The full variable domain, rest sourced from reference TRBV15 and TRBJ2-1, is DAMVIQNPRYQVTQFGKPVTLSCSQTLNHNVMYWYQQKSSQAPKLLFHYYDKDFNNEADTPDNFQSRRPNTSFCFLDIRSPGLGDTAMYLCATSRDSGTSGNNEQFFGPGTRLTVL.

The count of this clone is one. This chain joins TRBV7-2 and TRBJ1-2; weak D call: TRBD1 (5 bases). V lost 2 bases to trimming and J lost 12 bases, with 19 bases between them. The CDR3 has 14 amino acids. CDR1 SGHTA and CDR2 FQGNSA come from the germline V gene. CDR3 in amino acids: CASSLFGAHDKDTF. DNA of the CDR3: TGTGCCAGCAGCTTATTTGGGGCGCACGATAAGGACACCTTC.

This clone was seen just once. The CDR3 protein is CASSGQGGADTQYF. In DNA, the CDR3 is TGTGCCAGCAGTGGACAGGGCGGCGCAGATACGCAGTATTTT. This chain connects TRBV2 to TRBJ2-3, with 7 bases fitting TRBD1. This CDR3 has 14 residues. Trimming at V came to 4 bases and at J to 4 bases, leaving 5 bases not matched to a gene. Germline values: CDR1 SNHLY, CDR2 FYNNEI.

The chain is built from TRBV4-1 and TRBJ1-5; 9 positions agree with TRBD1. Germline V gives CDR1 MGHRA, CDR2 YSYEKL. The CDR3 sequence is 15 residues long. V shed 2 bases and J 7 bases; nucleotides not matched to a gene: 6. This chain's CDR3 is CASSQNRGQEQPQHF. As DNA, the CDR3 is TGCGCCAGCAGCCAAAACAGGGGGCAAGAACAGCCCCAGCATTTT.

The CDR3 here is CASRRPRQLGGTQYF. CDR3 coding DNA: TGTGCCAGCCGACGACCCCGACAGCTAGGTGGGACCCAGTACTTC. The chain has TRBV2 and TRBJ2-5; D perhaps matches TRBD1 (5 bases). Germline-derived CDR1 and CDR2 are SNHLY and FYNNEI. Trimming shortened V by 8 bases and J by 7 bases, and 23 bases separated the two germline ends. This CDR3 has 15 amino acids.